The 3 T cell receptor beta chains reported below all come from one sample, sequenced in a study of cytomegalovirus exposure and HLA in healthy donors. Both 60 Vbeta primers and 13 Jbeta primers went into the PCR. Clones were sequenced by immunoSEQ multiplex PCR, and TCRdb holds only the in-frame ones, with some missing. The profile shows some 110,000 clones, 70% to 80% of them singletons. The sequenced sample was PBMCs. The receptors derive from a middle-aged man in good health and CMV-seronegative.

V and J are TRBV18 and TRBJ1-1; 7 positions match TRBD1. This CDR3 is built from 15 residues. Germline V gene sequence: CDR1 KGHSH, CDR2 LQKENI. V lost 3 bases, J lost 2 bases, and 6 bases stayed unmatched. CDR3 amino acids: CASSPSNRGNTEAFF. CDR3 bases: TGTGCCAGCTCACCCTCCAACAGGGGAAACACTGAAGCTTTCTTT. Full variable domain (rest looked up from reference TRBV18 and TRBJ1-1): NAGVMQNPRHLVRRRGQEARLRCSPMKGHSHVYWYRQLPEEGLKFMVYLQKENIIDESGMPKERFSAEFPKEGPSILRIQQVVRGDSAAYFCASSPSNRGNTEAFFGQGTRLTVV.

This clone was counted between two and nine times. The chain recombines TRBV5-1 with TRBJ2-2; 8 positions match TRBD1. CDR1 is SGHRS, CDR2 YFSETQ, per germline. After removal of 5 bases from V and 0 bases from J, the junction contained 6 bases not matched to a gene. This CDR3 has 16 residues. The CDR3 bases are TGCGCCAGCAGGTGGGACAGGCATTCGAACACCGGGGAGCTGTTTTTT. Translated, it gives CASRWDRHSNTGELFF.

The chain is built from TRBV27 and TRBJ2-7; D perhaps matches TRBD2 (6 bases). Germline V gives CDR1 MNHEY, CDR2 SMNVEV (reference sequence). V lost 4 bases to trimming and J lost 5 bases, with 18 bases between them. The length of the CDR3 is 15 residues. CDR3 bases: TGTGCCAGCAGTTCTCCAGGTTTGGGAGGCGACGAGCAGTACTTC. It is translated as CASSSPGLGGDEQYF.